Sequencing of this TCR beta chain was carried out in a study of long-term antiretroviral therapy in people with HIV. Researchers ran immunoSEQ v3.0 at survey level. Profiled with immunoSEQ multiplex PCR; TCRdb holds only in-frame clones, not every one. This table holds around 25,000 clones, 65% to 90% found once. This clonotype was sampled from a woman aged 18-30 years with HIV. The sequencing here drew on unsorted PBMCs, taken at the start of antiretroviral therapy, before treatment.

The CDR3 nucleotides are TGCGCCAGCAGCCAAGGGGGTAGCGGGGTTTATGAGCAGTTCTTC. Its protein is CASSQGGSGVYEQFF. V and J are TRBV4-1 and TRBJ2-1; 8 bases fit TRBD2. CDR3 length: 15 residues. In germline, CDR1 is MGHRA, CDR2 YSYEKL. Trimming took 1 base from V and 8 from J; bases not matched to a gene: 7.